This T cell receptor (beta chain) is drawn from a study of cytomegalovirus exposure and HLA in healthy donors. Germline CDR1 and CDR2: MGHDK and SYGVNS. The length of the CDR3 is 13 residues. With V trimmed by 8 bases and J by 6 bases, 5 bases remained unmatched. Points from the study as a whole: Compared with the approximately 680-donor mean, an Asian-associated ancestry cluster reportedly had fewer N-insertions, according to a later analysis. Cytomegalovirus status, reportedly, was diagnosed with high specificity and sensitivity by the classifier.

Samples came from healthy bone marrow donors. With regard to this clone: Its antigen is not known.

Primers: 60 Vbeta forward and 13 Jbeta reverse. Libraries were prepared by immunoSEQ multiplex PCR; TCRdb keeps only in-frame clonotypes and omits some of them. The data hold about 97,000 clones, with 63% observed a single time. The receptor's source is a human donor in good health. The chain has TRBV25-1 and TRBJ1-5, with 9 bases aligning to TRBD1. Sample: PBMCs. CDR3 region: CASGGQGLQPQHF. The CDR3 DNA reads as TGTGCCAGCGGGGGACAGGGACTTCAGCCCCAGCATTTT. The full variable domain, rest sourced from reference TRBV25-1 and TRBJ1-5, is EADIYQTPRYLVIGTGKKITLECSQTMGHDKMYWYQQDPGMELHLIHYSYGVNSTEKGDLSSESTVSRIRTEHFPLTLESARPSHTSQYLCASGGQGLQPQHFGDGTRLSIL.